Here is one TCR beta chain with its context. The data stem from a study of OX40 agonist ivuxolimab in advanced cancers. Across the whole study: Patients were dosed intravenously with ivuxolimab at 0.01 to 10 mg/kg every 2 weeks. Age averaged approximately 60 years (range about 23 to 80), and 82.7% were male. One patient with hepatocellular carcinoma and two with cutaneous melanoma, three in all, had partial responses.

V lost 6 bases, J lost 4 bases, and 10 bases stayed unmatched. Germline-derived CDR1 and CDR2 are MNHEY and SMNVEV (reference sequence). The CDR3 loop spans 17 amino acids. TCRdb keeps only in-frame clones here, not all; method: immunoSEQ multiplex PCR. The sample includes tens of thousands of clones, just over 85% of them seen just once. The specimen comprised CD4+ or CD8+ T cells sorted from blood, sampled in a trial of the OX40 agonist ivuxolimab. The clonotype was recovered from an adult with an advanced solid tumor such as melanoma, head and neck, liver or kidney cancer. This rearrangement joins TRBV27 to TRBJ1-6; 9 nucleotides agree with TRBD1. CDR3 DNA: TGTGCCAGCAGAATGGGACAGGGCCGGCTGTATAATTCACCCCTCCACTTT. Residues: CASRMGQGRLYNSPLHF.